Sequencing of this T cell receptor beta chain was carried out in a study of blood T cell repertoires in COVID-19. Background on the study: The study drew acute and convalescent COVID-19 samples from the United States, Italy and Spain. The cDNA or gDNA used as material had been derived from T cells, B-cell-depleted T cells, or PBMCs.

The CDR3 covers 14 residues. CDR1 and CDR2 (germline): KGHDR, SFDVKD. V was clipped by 5 bases and J by 3 bases, with 12 bases between them. Authors' data handling: Researchers report that nucleated cell counts were estimated from reference gene primer amplification. Measured with immunoSEQ multiplex PCR; TCRdb has only the in-frame clones, and not every one. That table is the source of V, J and clone size, and D and trimming were worked out from the DNA. This sample yields roughly 350,000 clones, of which 90% to 95% are seen a single time; less than 3.5% belongs to the top ten. Material for sequencing was peripheral blood. The chain recombines TRBV24-1 with TRBJ1-2; unclear D gene. This TCR derives from a woman aged 18-29 years who had recovered from COVID-19. The chain's CDR3 is CATSAEPLDYGYTF. CDR3 DNA sequence: TGTGCCACCAGTGCGGAGCCGCTAGACTATGGCTACACCTTC.